The 18 T cell receptor beta chains below come from one sample, sequenced in a study of blood T cell repertoires in COVID-19. TCRdb's copy holds only in-frame clones and misses some; the assay was immunoSEQ multiplex PCR. The sample includes tens of thousands of clones, approximately 90% of them seen just once. The sample taken for sequencing was peripheral blood. Receptor source: a human donor with active COVID-19. The donor label of this sample is uncertain.

The chain uses TRBV7-3 and TRBJ2-1; the match to TRBD2 covers 9 bases. V lost 3 bases to trimming and J lost 4 bases; unmatched junction nucleotides: 4. This CDR3 region has 15 residues. Germline V gene sequence: CDR1 SGHTA, CDR2 FQGTGA. CDR3 loop: CASSFAAGGYNEQFF. DNA of the CDR3: TGTGCCAGCAGCTTTGCGGCGGGGGGGTACAATGAGCAGTTCTTC.

The V and J genes are TRBV5-1 and TRBJ1-6; D remains unclear. Between the trimmed V and J ends, which lost 4 bases and 13 bases, there was a span of 15 bases. The CDR3 loop spans 13 amino acids. Germline values: CDR1 SGHRS, CDR2 YFSETQ. In DNA, the CDR3 is TGCGCCAGCAGCCCCTGGGGAGCGGAGCCCCTCCACTTT. Translating gives CASSPWGAEPLHF.

The CDR3 nucleotides are TGCGCCAGCAGCCAAGATGGCGGTAGCGGGGAAAACACCGGGGAGCTGTTTTTT. Amino acids: CASSQDGGSGENTGELFF. The chain recombines TRBV4-1 with TRBJ2-2; 8 bases agree with TRBD2. The trim removed 0 bases at V and 2 bases at J, leaving 8 bases unmatched. Germline lookup yields CDR1 MGHRA and CDR2 YSYEKL. This CDR3 is built from 18 residues.

The rearrangement joins TRBV19 to TRBJ1-2; TRBD1 is a possible D gene (6 bases). Trimming took off 7 bases at V and 4 bases at J, with 25 bases between the two ends. Germline CDR1 reads LNHDA; CDR2 reads SQIVND (reference sequence). The CDR3 spans 17 residues. CDR3: CASTLSSGGLQSYGYTF. CDR3 DNA: TGTGCCAGTACCCTCTCGTCGGGGGGCCTGCAGTCCTATGGCTACACCTTC.

The genes are TRBV2 and TRBJ1-1; a weak D match, TRBD1 (5 bases). The CDR3 is made up of 15 amino acids. The germline V and J ends were trimmed by 4 bases and 0 bases, with 12 bases remaining between them. The germline V gene has CDR1 SNHLY and CDR2 FYNNEI. CDR3 residues: CASSGGGGVNTEAFF. CDR3 sequence (DNA): TGTGCCAGCAGTGGGGGCGGGGGAGTGAACACTGAAGCTTTCTTT.

By proportion, this clone is medium-sized. The chain combines TRBV5-6 with TRBJ1-3, with D perhaps TRBD1 (5 bases). V lost 0 bases and J 5 bases, leaving 9 bases between the germline ends. Germline V CDR1 and CDR2: SGHDT, YYEEEE. The CDR3 loop spans 14 amino acids. CDR3 loop: CASSLGQPRNTIYF. DNA of the CDR3: TGTGCCAGCAGCTTGGGACAGCCTAGAAACACCATATATTTT.

The chain joins TRBV19 to TRBJ1-5; maybe TRBD1 (5 bases). Germline loops: CDR1 LNHDA, CDR2 SQIVND (reference sequence). Trimming pared 3 bases from V and 4 bases from J, leaving 16 bases between. The CDR3 extends over 16 amino acids. CDR3 protein: CASSIYQGAFNQPQHF. As DNA, the CDR3 is TGTGCCAGTAGTATTTATCAGGGTGCCTTTAATCAGCCCCAGCATTTT.

The rearrangement joins TRBV9 to TRBJ1-2, with 9 bases fitting TRBD1. Trimming at V came to 2 bases and at J to 0 bases, leaving 2 bases not matched to a gene. CDR1 is SGDLS and CDR2 is YYNGEE in the germline V gene. This CDR3 contains 15 residues. CDR3 sequence reads: CASSVTGGPNYGYTF. DNA of the CDR3: TGTGCCAGCAGCGTGACAGGGGGGCCTAACTATGGCTACACCTTC.

V gene TRBV19 combines with J gene TRBJ2-1, with 7 bases that match TRBD1. The V and J ends lost 7 bases and 4 bases, in that order; junction bases with no gene match: 4. CDR1 is LNHDA and CDR2 is SQIVND in the germline V gene (reference sequence). The CDR3 is made up of 13 amino acids. The CDR3 reads CASKGTVYNEQFF. CDR3 DNA: TGTGCCAGTAAAGGGACAGTATACAATGAGCAGTTCTTC.

The chain couples TRBV12-5 to TRBJ1-1; D gene uncertain. Germline lookup yields CDR1 LGHNT and CDR2 FRNRAP. V was cut by 3 bases and J by 4 bases, with 9 bases left in between. CDR3 size: 13 residues. This chain's CDR3 is CASGLWGGTEAFF. The CDR3 nucleotides read TGTGCTAGTGGTTTATGGGGAGGCACTGAAGCTTTCTTT.

This clone was recorded once. The chain couples TRBV19 to TRBJ2-1, with 7 bases that match TRBD1. After removal of 6 bases from V and 8 bases from J, the junction contained 16 bases not matched to a gene. The CDR3 length is 16 residues. Germline assignment: CDR1 LNHDA and CDR2 SQIVND (reference sequence). The CDR3 DNA sequence: TGTGCCAGTAGATCAACAGGGGCCAGATTTATCGATGAGCAGTTCTTC. Its protein is CASRSTGARFIDEQFF. Using reference TRBV19 and TRBJ2-1 for the parts outside the CDR3, the full variable domain is DGGITQSPKYLFRKEGQNVTLSCEQNLNHDAMYWYRQDPGQGLRLIYYSQIVNDFQKGDIAEGYSVSREKKESFPLTVTSAQKNPTAFYLCASRSTGARFIDEQFFGPGTRLTVL.

The gene calls are TRBV11-2 and TRBJ1-2; TRBD1 aligns across 7 bases. The CDR3 has 14 amino acids. Losses at the gene ends were 1 base for V and 8 bases for J; bases not matched to a gene: 7. The germline gives CDR1 SGHAT, CDR2 FQNNGV. CDR3 in amino acids: CASSLAPQGYGYTF. The DNA for the CDR3 is TGTGCCAGCAGCTTAGCCCCACAGGGGTACGGCTACACCTTC.

The chain links TRBV6-5 to TRBJ1-6; 7 positions agree with TRBD1. CDR1 and CDR2 from the germline V gene are MNHEY and SVGAGI. The CDR3 consists of 15 residues. V lost 7 bases, J lost 10 bases, and 13 bases stayed unmatched. Written as DNA, the CDR3 is TGTGCCAGCACAGAACCGGGACAGTTGAGATCACCCCTCCACTTT. Amino acids: CASTEPGQLRSPLHF.

Remarks on this clone: The germline gene is not matched at one end of the junction; a read error may be the cause. The V call is TRBV5-4, the J call TRBJ2-5; TRBD1 matches 9 bases. The length of the CDR3 is 12 residues. CDR1 is SGHNT and CDR2 is YYREEE in the germline V gene (reference sequence). Here the CDR3 DNA reads TGTGCCAGCAGCCCGGGCCCGGGACAGGGTGACTTC. Amino acid sequence: CASSPGPGQGDF.

V is TRBV11-2 and J is TRBJ1-1; D is perhaps TRBD1 (5 bases). The CDR3 totals 13 residues. From germline, CDR1 is SGHAT and CDR2 FQNNGV. V lost 1 base to trimming and J lost 5 bases, with 8 bases between them. This CDR3 reads CASSLAGVTEAFF. DNA for the CDR3: TGTGCCAGCAGCTTAGCGGGGGTAACTGAAGCTTTCTTT. Complete variable domain (other parts from reference TRBV11-2 and TRBJ1-1): EAGVAQSPRYKIIEKRQSVAFWCNPISGHATLYWYQQILGQGPKLLIQFQNNGVVDDSQLPKDRFSAERLKGVDSTLKIQPAKLEDSAVYLCASSLAGVTEAFFGQGTRLTVV.

The chain links TRBV6-6 to TRBJ2-7, with 11 bases aligning to TRBD1. V was pared by 2 bases and J by 3 bases, with 0 bases of the junction left unmatched. Germline V CDR1 and CDR2: MNHNY, SVGAGI (reference sequence). This CDR3 comprises 14 residues. The CDR3 spells CASSYGTGGYEQYF. In DNA form, the CDR3 reads TGTGCCAGCAGTTACGGGACAGGGGGCTACGAGCAGTACTTC.

The chain combines TRBV14 with TRBJ2-7; D not resolved. CDR3 length equals 14 residues. V was clipped by 3 bases and J by 7 bases, with 16 bases between them. CDR1 is SGHDN and CDR2 is FVKESK in the germline V gene. CDR3 DNA sequence: TGTGCCAGCAGCCAGAAAGCTCCCCCTTTAGAGCAGTACTTC. Translating gives CASSQKAPPLEQYF. Full variable domain (missing parts from reference TRBV14 and TRBJ2-7): EAGVTQFPSHSVIEKGQTVTLRCDPISGHDNLYWYRRVMGKEIKFLLHFVKESKQDESGMPNNRFLAERTGGTYSTLKVQPAELEDSGVYFCASSQKAPPLEQYFGPGTRLTVT.

V usage is TRBV5-6 and J usage is TRBJ1-2; D is undetermined. The V gene lost 6 bases and the J gene lost 8 bases, with 23 bases spanning the gap. Germline assignment: CDR1 SGHDT and CDR2 YYEEEE. The CDR3 is 15 residues long. The CDR3 sequence: CASISHPGGVQGYTF. The CDR3 nucleotides read TGTGCCAGCATATCCCACCCGGGCGGGGTTCAAGGCTACACCTTC.